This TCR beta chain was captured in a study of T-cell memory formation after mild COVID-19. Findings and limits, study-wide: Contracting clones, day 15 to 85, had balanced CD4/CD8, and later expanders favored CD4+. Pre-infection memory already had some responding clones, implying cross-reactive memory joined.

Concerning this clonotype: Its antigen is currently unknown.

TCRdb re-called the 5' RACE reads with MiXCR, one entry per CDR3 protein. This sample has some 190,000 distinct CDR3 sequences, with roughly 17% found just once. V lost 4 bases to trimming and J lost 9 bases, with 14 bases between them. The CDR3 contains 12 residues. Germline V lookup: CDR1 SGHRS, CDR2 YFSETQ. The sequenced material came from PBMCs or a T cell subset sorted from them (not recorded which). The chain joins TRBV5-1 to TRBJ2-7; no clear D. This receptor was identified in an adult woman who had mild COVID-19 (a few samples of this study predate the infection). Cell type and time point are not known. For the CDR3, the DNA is TGCGCCAGCAGCCTGGACCGGCATACGCAGTACTTC. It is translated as CASSLDRHTQYF. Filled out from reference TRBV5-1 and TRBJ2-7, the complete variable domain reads KAGVTQTPRYLIKTRGQQVTLSCSPISGHRSVSWYQQTPGQGLQFLFEYFSETQRNKGNFPGRFSGRQFSNSRSEMNVSTLELGDSALYLCASSLDRHTQYFGPGTRLTVT.